The 20 T cell receptor beta chains listed next were all sequenced from one sample in a study of T cell responses to AZD1222 COVID-19 vaccine. TCRdb's table, derived via immunoSEQ multiplex PCR, lists solely in-frame clones and lacks some. The sample contains approximately 120,000 clones, roughly nine tenths of which appear only once. The sample consisted of peripheral blood, taken on day 0 of AZD1222 vaccination. These receptors came from an adult in good health.

J is TRBJ2-4 and V is TRBV12-3 or TRBV12-4; either TRBD1 or TRBD2 may fit D (5 bases each). Trimming shortened V by 6 bases and J by 9 bases, and 15 bases separated the two germline ends. The CDR3 loop spans 13 amino acids. The CDR3 protein is CASSLGALGIQYF. CDR3 nucleotides: TGTGCCAGCAGCCTCGGGGCCTTAGGCATTCAGTACTTC.

CDR3 DNA sequence: TGCGCCAGCAGCTTGGATCCGGTGAGCTCCTACGAGCAGTACTTC. Translation gives CASSLDPVSSYEQYF. The V call is TRBV5-1, the J call TRBJ2-7; no clear D. The CDR3 is 15 amino acids. Germline CDR1 SGHRS, CDR2 YFSETQ. Trimming took 0 bases from V and 0 from J, leaving 10 bases between them.

The chain uses TRBV28 and TRBJ2-1, with 7 positions matching TRBD2. This CDR3 comprises 15 residues. The V gene's germline CDR1 is MDHEN and CDR2 SYDVKM. Trimming took 6 bases from V and 7 from J; bases not matched to a gene: 12. As DNA, the CDR3 is TGTGCCAGCAGCCCGGTCGGCGGAGCGGGGAATGAGCAGTTCTTC. As protein: CASSPVGGAGNEQFF.

The chain carries TRBV24-1 and TRBJ2-5; TRBD2 aligns across 7 bases. The CDR3 is 15 residues long. Germline V gives CDR1 KGHDR, CDR2 SFDVKD. Trimming at V came to 2 bases and at J to 5 bases, leaving 7 bases not matched to a gene. Written as DNA, the CDR3 is TGTGCCACCAGTGATTCGCGCGGGAGCGGGGAGACCCAGTACTTC. Translating it yields CATSDSRGSGETQYF.

The rearrangement joins TRBV14 to TRBJ1-2, with 7 bases matching TRBD1. Germline V CDR1 and CDR2: SGHDN, FVKESK. Germline trimming cut 3 bases from V and 1 base from J; bases unmatched to any gene: 5. This CDR3 is 15 amino acids long. The CDR3 nucleotides are TGTGCCAGCAGCCAGGGACAGTTCCTTAACTATGGCTACACCTTC. Its protein is CASSQGQFLNYGYTF.

V and J are TRBV7-8 and TRBJ1-5; D ambiguous. Germline CDR1 is SGHVS and CDR2 is FQNEAQ. The V and J ends lost 2 bases and 7 bases respectively, with 12 bases between them. The CDR3 contains 14 residues. The DNA of the CDR3 is TGTGCCAGCAGCTTATTTGGGGAAGGGCAGCCCCAGCATTTT. It is translated as CASSLFGEGQPQHF. Looking up the rest from reference TRBV7-8 and TRBJ1-5 gives the full variable domain: GAGVSQSPRYKVAKRGQDVALRCDPISGHVSLFWYQQALGQGPEFLTYFQNEAQLDKSGLPSDRFFAERPEGSVSTLKIQRTQQEDSAVYLCASSLFGEGQPQHFGDGTRLSIL.

The rearrangement joins TRBV9 to TRBJ1-1; unclear D gene. Per germline, CDR1 SGDLS and CDR2 YYNGEE. V lost 3 bases and J lost 2, with 11 bases in between. This CDR3 has 14 residues. The CDR3 sequence: CASSAISVNTEAFF. DNA of the CDR3: TGTGCCAGCAGCGCCATTTCGGTTAACACTGAAGCTTTCTTT.

This chain uses TRBV5-4 with TRBJ1-2; 9 bases align to TRBD1. J was trimmed by 0 bases and V by 4 bases; bases with no gene match: 10. Germline assignment: CDR1 SGHNT and CDR2 YYREEE (reference sequence). This CDR3 comprises 17 residues. CDR3 coding DNA: TGTGCCAGCAGCCAATGGACAGGGGTAATAGCTAACTATGGCTACACCTTC. Its protein product is CASSQWTGVIANYGYTF.

The rearrangement links TRBV5-1 to TRBJ1-1; 7 positions agree with TRBD1. V lost 4 bases, J lost 4 bases, and 10 bases stayed unmatched. The CDR3 has 15 residues. CDR1 is SGHRS, CDR2 YFSETQ, per germline. The CDR3 coding sequence is TGCGCCAGCAGCATAACAGGGGATAGGGGCACTGAAGCTTTCTTT. Residues: CASSITGDRGTEAFF.

This chain links TRBV2 with TRBJ1-3; D gene ambiguous. Trimming pared 7 bases from V and 1 base from J, leaving 8 bases between. Germline lookup yields CDR1 SNHLY and CDR2 FYNNEI. This CDR3 contains 13 residues. The CDR3 reads CASKSGSGNTIYF. DNA for the CDR3: TGTGCCAGCAAGTCAGGATCTGGAAACACCATATATTTT.

The V call is TRBV2, the J call TRBJ1-1, with a possible D match to TRBD1 (6 bases). Looked up from germline, CDR1 is SNHLY and CDR2 is FYNNEI. Trimming removed 6 bases at V and 11 bases at J, with 13 bases between. This CDR3 is 11 amino acids long. CDR3 coding DNA: TGTGCCAGCAGGTCAACAGGGTTGGCTTTCTTT. This translates into CASRSTGLAFF.

The chain couples TRBV28 to TRBJ1-5; D possibly corresponds to TRBD1 (5 bases). This CDR3 comprises 16 residues. The V and J ends lost 4 bases and 8 bases respectively, with 21 bases between them. Per the germline V gene, CDR1 is MDHEN and CDR2 is SYDVKM. CDR3 nucleotides: TGTGCCAGCAGTTACCGGGGCCCGGCGTGGGGAGAGCCCCAGCATTTT. This translates into CASSYRGPAWGEPQHF.

The J gene is TRBJ2-1, the V gene TRBV7-2; D may be TRBD2 (6 bases). Germline V gene lookup returns CDR1 SGHTA and CDR2 FQGNSA. The CDR3 is 15 residues long. Trimming cost V 4 bases and J 3 bases, with 13 bases left between them. CDR3 region: CASSSGLSIYNEQFF. The CDR3 DNA is TGTGCCAGCAGCTCCGGACTATCTATCTACAATGAGCAGTTCTTC.

The chain employs TRBV11-3 and TRBJ1-1; D unclear. From germline, CDR1 is SGHNT and CDR2 YENEEA. With 1 base removed from V and 2 bases from J, the gap between germline ends came to 5 bases. This CDR3 region has 13 residues. For the CDR3, the DNA is TGTGCCAGCAGCTTAGCGACCAACACTGAAGCTTTCTTT. This encodes CASSLATNTEAFF.

This clone was observed once. The chain couples TRBV10-3 to TRBJ2-7; 7 nucleotides align to TRBD2. V was pared by 8 bases and J by 2 bases, with 6 bases of the junction left unmatched. Germline V gene sequence: CDR1 ENHRY, CDR2 SYGVKD. This CDR3 contains 13 residues. The DNA for the CDR3 is TGTGCCATCGGGGGGGTTGGGACCTACGAGCAGTACTTC. Translation gives CAIGGVGTYEQYF.

Of note for this clone: Other DNA sequences within the sample encode an identical CDR3. The rearrangement links TRBV5-1 to TRBJ1-5; no clear D gene. Trimming left V 0 bases short and J 0 bases short, with 7 bases between. CDR1 and CDR2 (germline): SGHRS, YFSETQ. The CDR3 contains 15 residues. CDR3 sequence reads: CASSLGGYSNQPQHF. The CDR3 region has the DNA TGCGCCAGCAGCTTGGGCGGGTATAGCAATCAGCCCCAGCATTTT.

Of note for this clone: In the same sample, other DNA sequences code for this CDR3. V usage is TRBV18 and J usage is TRBJ1-5, with D possibly TRBD1 on 5 matching bases. The V end was cut by 0 bases, the J end by 2 bases, with 8 bases between. Germline V CDR1 and CDR2: KGHSH, LQKENI. The CDR3 extends over 15 amino acids. DNA of the CDR3: TGTGCCAGCTCACCACCGGGGGGGGGCAATCAGCCCCAGCATTTT. Translated, it gives CASSPPGGGNQPQHF.

This clone was observed a handful of times. J is TRBJ2-3 and V is TRBV3-1 (or the pseudogene TRBV3-2), with 14 positions matching TRBD2. With 5 bases clipped from V and 0 bases from J, the junction kept 4 bases outside the gene matches. Germline-derived CDR1 and CDR2 are LGHDT and YNNKEL (reference sequence). There are 17 residues in the CDR3. The CDR3 loop reads CASSFGLAGGSTDTQYF. CDR3 DNA: TGTGCCAGCAGCTTTGGACTAGCGGGAGGAAGCACAGATACGCAGTATTTT.

The V and J genes are TRBV5-1 and TRBJ1-1; D perhaps matches TRBD1 (6 bases). Deletions cut 4 bases from V and 0 bases from J, with 10 bases between. This CDR3 has 14 residues. CDR1 is SGHRS and CDR2 is YFSETQ in the germline V gene. The CDR3 DNA follows: TGCGCCAGCAGCAAGGACAGCATGAACACTGAAGCTTTCTTT. It codes for CASSKDSMNTEAFF.

The chain joins TRBV11-2 to TRBJ1-5; D call uncertain. The CDR3 is made up of 13 amino acids. The V end lost 1 base, the J end lost 2 bases, and 3 bases lay between the germline ends. Germline V lookup: CDR1 SGHAT, CDR2 FQNNGV. As DNA, the CDR3 is TGTGCCAGCAGCTTAGTTGGCAATCAGCCCCAGCATTTT. Amino acids: CASSLVGNQPQHF.